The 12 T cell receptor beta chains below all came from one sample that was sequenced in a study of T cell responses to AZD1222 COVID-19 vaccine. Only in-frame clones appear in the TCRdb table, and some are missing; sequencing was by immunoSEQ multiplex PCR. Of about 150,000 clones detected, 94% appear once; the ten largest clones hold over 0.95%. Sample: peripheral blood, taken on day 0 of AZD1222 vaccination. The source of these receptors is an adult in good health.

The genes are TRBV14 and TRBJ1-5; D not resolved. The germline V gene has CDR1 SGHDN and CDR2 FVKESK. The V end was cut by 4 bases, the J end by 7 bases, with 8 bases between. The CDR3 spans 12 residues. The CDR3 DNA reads TGTGCCAGCAGCCGCCACGGGCAGCCCCAGCATTTT. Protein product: CASSRHGQPQHF.

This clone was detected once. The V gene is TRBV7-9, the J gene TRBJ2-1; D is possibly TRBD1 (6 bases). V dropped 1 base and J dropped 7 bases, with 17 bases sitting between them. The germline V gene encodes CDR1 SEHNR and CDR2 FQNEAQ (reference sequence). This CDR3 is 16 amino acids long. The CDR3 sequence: CASSLDAQGRLNEQFF. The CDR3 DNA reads TGTGCCAGCAGCTTAGACGCCCAGGGGAGACTGAATGAGCAGTTCTTC.

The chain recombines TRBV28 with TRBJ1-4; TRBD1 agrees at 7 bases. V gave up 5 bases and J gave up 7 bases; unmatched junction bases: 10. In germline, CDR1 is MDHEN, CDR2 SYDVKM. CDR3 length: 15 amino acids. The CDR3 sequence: CASSLSGQGGEKLFF. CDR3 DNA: TGTGCCAGCAGTCTATCCGGCCAGGGGGGTGAAAAACTGTTTTTT.

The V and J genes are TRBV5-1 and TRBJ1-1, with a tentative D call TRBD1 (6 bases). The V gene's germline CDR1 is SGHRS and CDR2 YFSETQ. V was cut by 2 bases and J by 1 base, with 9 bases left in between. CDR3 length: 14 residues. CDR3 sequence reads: CASSLPTGNTEAFF. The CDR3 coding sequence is TGCGCCAGCAGCTTACCGACAGGGAACACTGAAGCTTTCTTT.

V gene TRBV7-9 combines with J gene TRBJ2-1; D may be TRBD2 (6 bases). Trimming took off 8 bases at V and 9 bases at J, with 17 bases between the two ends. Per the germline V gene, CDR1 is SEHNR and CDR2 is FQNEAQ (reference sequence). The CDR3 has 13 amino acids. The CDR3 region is CASPAGYDTEQFF. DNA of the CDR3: TGTGCCAGCCCTGCGGGGTATGATACTGAGCAGTTCTTC.

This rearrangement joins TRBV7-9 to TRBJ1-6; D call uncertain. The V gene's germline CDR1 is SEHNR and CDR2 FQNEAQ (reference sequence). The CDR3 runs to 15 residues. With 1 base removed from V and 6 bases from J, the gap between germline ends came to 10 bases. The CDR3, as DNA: TGTGCCAGCAGCTTAGATGGGGTCCTTAATTCACCCCTCCACTTT. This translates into CASSLDGVLNSPLHF.

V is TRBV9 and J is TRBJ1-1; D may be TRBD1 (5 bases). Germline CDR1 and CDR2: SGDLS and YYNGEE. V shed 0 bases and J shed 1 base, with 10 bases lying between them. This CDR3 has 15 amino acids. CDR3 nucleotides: TGTGCCAGCAGCGTAGGGGGCGCCGGGAACACTGAAGCTTTCTTT. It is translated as CASSVGGAGNTEAFF.

Written as DNA, the CDR3 is TGTGCCAGCAGTTACCCGATGAACACTGAAGCTTTCTTT. Translating gives CASSYPMNTEAFF. The chain is built from TRBV6-5 and TRBJ1-1; D call uncertain. This CDR3 comprises 13 residues. Trimming shortened V by 2 bases and J by 0 bases, and 4 bases separated the two germline ends. Germline V gene data show CDR1 as MNHEY and CDR2 as SVGAGI.

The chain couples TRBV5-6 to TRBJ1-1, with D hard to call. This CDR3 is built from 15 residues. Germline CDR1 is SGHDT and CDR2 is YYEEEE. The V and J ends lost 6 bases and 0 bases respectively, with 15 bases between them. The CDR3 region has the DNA TGTGCCAGCACCTTCCCCGGGAGCATGAACACTGAAGCTTTCTTT. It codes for CASTFPGSMNTEAFF.

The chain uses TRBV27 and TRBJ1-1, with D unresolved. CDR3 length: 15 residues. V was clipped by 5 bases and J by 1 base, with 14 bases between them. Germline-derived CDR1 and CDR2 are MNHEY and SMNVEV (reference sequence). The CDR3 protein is CASSPPGGTNTEAFF. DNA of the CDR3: TGTGCCAGCAGTCCGCCGGGAGGAACGAACACTGAAGCTTTCTTT.

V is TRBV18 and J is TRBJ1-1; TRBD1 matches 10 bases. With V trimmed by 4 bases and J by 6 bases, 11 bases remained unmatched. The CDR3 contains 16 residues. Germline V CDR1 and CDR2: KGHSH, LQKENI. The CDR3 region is CASSRNAGTGAPEAFF. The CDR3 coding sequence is TGTGCCAGCTCACGGAATGCCGGGACAGGGGCCCCTGAAGCTTTCTTT.

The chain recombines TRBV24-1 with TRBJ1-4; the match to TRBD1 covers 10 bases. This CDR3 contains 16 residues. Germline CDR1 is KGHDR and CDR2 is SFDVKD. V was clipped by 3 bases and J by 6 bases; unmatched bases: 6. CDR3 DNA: TGTGCCACCAGTGATCCCCGGACAGGGGGATATGAAAAACTGTTTTTT. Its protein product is CATSDPRTGGYEKLFF.